The clone carrying this T cell receptor beta chain showed up just a few times. The record originates from a study of T-cell reconstitution after alpha-beta-depleted transplantation in children. The library targeted TCRbeta and was prepared with unique molecular identifiers. Each CDR3 protein is one row after TCRdb ran MiXCR on the PCR reads. This sample carries hundreds of thousands of distinct CDR3 sequences, roughly 16% of them seen once, and the ten largest clones take under 6%. The CDR3 spans 16 residues. Germline assignment: CDR1 SGHRS and CDR2 YFSETQ. Trimming at V came to 2 bases and at J to 4 bases, leaving 9 bases not matched to a gene.

The genes are TRBV5-1 and TRBJ1-5; 7 positions agree with TRBD1. This receptor was identified in a male patient younger than 18 who had a stem cell transplant for acute lymphoblastic leukemia, so the T cells may come from the graft donor. The input for sequencing was PBMCs, mostly from graft donor cells, taken 360 days after TCRalphabeta/CD19-depleted stem cell transplant. CDR3 sequence: CASSLDPRQGNQPQHF. The CDR3 bases are TGCGCCAGCAGCTTAGATCCCCGACAGGGTAATCAGCCCCAGCATTTT.